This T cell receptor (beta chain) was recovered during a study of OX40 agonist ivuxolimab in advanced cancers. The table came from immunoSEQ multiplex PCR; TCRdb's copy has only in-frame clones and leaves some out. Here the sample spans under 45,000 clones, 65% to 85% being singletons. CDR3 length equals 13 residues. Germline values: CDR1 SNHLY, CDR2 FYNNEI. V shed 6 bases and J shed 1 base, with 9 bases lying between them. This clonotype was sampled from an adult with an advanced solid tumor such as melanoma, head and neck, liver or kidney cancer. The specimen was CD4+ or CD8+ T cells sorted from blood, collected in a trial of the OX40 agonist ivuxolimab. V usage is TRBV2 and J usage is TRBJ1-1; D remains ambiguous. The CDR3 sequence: CASRKLQNTEAFF. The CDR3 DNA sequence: TGTGCCAGCAGGAAGTTACAGAACACTGAAGCTTTCTTT.